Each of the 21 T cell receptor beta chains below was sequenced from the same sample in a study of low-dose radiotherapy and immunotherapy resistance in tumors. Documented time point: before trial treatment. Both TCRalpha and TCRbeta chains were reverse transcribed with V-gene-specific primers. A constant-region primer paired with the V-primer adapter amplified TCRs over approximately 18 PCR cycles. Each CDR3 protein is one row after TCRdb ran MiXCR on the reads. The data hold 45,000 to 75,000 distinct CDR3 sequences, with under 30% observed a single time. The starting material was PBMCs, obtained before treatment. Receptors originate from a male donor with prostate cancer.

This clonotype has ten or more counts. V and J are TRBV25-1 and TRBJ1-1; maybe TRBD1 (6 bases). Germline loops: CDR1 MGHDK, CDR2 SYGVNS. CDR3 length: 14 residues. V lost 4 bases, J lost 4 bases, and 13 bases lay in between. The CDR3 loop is CASSVAQGSTEAFF. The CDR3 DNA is TGTGCCAGCAGTGTGGCCCAGGGGAGCACTGAAGCTTTCTTT.

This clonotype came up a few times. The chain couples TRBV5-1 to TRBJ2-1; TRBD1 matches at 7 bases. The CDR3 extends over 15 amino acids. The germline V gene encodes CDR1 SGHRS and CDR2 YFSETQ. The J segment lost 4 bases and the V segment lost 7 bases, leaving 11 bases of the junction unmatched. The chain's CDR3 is CASATTGTEYNEQFF. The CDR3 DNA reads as TGCGCCAGCGCAACAACCGGGACAGAGTACAATGAGCAGTTCTTC.

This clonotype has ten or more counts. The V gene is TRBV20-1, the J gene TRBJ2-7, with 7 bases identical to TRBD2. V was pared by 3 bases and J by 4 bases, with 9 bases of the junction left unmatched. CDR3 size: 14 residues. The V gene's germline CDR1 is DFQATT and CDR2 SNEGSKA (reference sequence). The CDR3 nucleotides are TGCAGTGCTAGCCTACCTACCGGGAGGTACGAGCAGTACTTC. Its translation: CSASLPTGRYEQYF.

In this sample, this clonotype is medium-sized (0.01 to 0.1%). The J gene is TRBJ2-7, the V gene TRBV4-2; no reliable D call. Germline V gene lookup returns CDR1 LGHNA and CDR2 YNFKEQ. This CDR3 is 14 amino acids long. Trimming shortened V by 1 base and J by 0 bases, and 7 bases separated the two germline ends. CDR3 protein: CASSQGPSSYEQYF. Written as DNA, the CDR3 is TGTGCCAGCAGCCAAGGCCCTAGCTCCTACGAGCAGTACTTC.

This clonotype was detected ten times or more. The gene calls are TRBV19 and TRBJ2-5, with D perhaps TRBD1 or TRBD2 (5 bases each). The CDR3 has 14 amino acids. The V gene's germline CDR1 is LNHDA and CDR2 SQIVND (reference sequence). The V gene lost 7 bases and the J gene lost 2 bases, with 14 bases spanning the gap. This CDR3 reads CASTSGQTQETQYF. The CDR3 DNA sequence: TGTGCCAGTACCTCGGGGCAGACGCAAGAGACCCAGTACTTC.

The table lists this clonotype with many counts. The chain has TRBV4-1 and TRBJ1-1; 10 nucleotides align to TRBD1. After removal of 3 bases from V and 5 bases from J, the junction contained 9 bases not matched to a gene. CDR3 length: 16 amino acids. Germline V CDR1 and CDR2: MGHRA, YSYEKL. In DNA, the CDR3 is TGCGCCAGCAGCCAGGGGGACAGGGGAGGTCGGACTGAAGCTTTCTTT. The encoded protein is CASSQGDRGGRTEAFF.

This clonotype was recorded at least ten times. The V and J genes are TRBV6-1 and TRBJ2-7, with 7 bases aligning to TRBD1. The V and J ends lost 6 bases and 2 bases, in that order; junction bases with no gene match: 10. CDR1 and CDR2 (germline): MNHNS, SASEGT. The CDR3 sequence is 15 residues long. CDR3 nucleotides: TGTGCCAGCAGGCAGGGGGTTTTAGCCGCCTACGAGCAGTACTTC. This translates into CASRQGVLAAYEQYF.

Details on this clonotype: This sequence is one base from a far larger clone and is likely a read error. As DNA, the CDR3 is TGTGCCAGCAGCGGCCGGGGACAGGGATACAATGAGCAGTACTTC. Translating it yields CASSGRGQGYNEQYF. The genes are TRBV7-9 and TRBJ2-5, with TRBD1 identical over 9 bases. The CDR3 extends over 15 amino acids. The junction had 15 bases not matched to a gene; V was cut back by 5 bases and J by 11 bases. Germline V lookup: CDR1 SEHNR, CDR2 FQNEAQ (reference sequence).

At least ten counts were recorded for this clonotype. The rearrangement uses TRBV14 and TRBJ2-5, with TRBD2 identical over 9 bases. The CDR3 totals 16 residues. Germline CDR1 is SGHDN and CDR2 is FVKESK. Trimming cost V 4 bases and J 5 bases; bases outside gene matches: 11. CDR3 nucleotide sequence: TGTGCCAGCAGCCTTCCCGTAGCGGGAGCGAGGGAGACCCAGTACTTC. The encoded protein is CASSLPVAGARETQYF.

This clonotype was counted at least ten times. This CDR3 reads CASSPLEANTGELFF. CDR3 sequence (DNA): TGTGCCAGCTCACCGTTGGAAGCGAACACCGGGGAGCTGTTTTTT. The rearrangement joins TRBV18 to TRBJ2-2; D is undetermined. V was cut by 3 bases and J by 0 bases, with 8 bases left in between. The CDR3 is 15 amino acids. From germline, CDR1 is KGHSH and CDR2 LQKENI.

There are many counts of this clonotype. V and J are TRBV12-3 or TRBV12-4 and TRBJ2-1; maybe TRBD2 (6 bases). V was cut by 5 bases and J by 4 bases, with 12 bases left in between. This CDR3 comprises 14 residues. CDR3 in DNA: TGTGCCAGCAGTCCCTTAGGGAGGTACAATGAGCAGTTCTTC. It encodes CASSPLGRYNEQFF.

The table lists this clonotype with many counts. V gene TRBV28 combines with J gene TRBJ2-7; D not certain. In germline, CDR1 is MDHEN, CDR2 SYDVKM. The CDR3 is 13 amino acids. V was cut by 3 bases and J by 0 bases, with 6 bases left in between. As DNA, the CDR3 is TGTGCCAGCAGTTTGCAGAGCTCCTACGAGCAGTACTTC. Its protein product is CASSLQSSYEQYF.

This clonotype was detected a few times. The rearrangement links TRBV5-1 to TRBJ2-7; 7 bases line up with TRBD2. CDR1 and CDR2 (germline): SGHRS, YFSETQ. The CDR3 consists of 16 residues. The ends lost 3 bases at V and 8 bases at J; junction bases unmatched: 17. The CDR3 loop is CASSYSGIAGSEQQYF. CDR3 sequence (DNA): TGCGCCAGCAGCTACTCGGGAATAGCGGGTTCAGAGCAGCAGTACTTC.

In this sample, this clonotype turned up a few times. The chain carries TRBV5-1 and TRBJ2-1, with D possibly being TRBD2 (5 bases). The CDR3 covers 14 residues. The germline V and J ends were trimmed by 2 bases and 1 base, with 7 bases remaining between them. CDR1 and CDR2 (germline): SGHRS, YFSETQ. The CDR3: CASSLTSSYNEQFF. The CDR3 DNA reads TGCGCCAGCAGCTTAACTAGTTCCTACAATGAGCAGTTCTTC.

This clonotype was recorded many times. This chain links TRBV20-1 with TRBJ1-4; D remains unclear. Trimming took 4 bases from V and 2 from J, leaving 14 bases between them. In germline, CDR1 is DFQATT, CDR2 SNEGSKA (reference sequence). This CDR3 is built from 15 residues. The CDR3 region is CSAIKDLTTNEKLFF. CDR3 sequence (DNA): TGCAGTGCTATCAAGGATTTGACTACTAATGAAAAACTGTTTTTT.

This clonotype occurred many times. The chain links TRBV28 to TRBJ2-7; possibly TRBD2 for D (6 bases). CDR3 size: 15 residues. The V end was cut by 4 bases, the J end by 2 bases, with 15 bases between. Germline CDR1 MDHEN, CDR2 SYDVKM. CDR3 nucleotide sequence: TGTGCCAGCAGTTCGGCCGGGGGAAGGCCCTACGAGCAGTACTTC. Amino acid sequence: CASSSAGGRPYEQYF.

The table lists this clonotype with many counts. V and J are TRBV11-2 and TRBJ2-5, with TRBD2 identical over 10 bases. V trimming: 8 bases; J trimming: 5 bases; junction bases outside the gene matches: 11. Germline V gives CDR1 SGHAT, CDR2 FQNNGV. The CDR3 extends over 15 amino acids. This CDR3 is CASHRGTSDLETQYF. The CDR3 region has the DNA TGTGCCAGCCATCGGGGGACTAGCGACCTGGAGACCCAGTACTTC. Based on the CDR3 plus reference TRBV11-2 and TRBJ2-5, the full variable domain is EAGVAQSPRYKIIEKRQSVAFWCNPISGHATLYWYQQILGQGPKLLIQFQNNGVVDDSQLPKDRFSAERLKGVDSTLKIQPAKLEDSAVYLCASHRGTSDLETQYFGPGTRLLVL.

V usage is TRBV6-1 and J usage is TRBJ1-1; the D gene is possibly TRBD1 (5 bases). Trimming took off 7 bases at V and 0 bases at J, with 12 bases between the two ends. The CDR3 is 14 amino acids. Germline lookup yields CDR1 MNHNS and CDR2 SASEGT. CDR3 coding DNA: TGTGCCAGCAACCGGGAGGGGCTGAACACTGAAGCTTTCTTT. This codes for CASNREGLNTEAFF.

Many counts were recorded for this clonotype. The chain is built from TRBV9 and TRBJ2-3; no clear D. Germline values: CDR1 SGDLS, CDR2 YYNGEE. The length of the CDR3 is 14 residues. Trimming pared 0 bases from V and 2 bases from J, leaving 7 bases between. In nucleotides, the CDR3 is TGTGCCAGCAGCGTAGATTGGGTCACAGATACGCAGTATTTT. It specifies CASSVDWVTDTQYF.

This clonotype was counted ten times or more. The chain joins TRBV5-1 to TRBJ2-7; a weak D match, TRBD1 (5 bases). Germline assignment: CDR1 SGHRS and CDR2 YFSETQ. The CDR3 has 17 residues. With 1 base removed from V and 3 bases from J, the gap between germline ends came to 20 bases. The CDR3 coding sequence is TGCGCCAGCAGCTTGACCCCGGAGTTTTCCGACAGCTACGAGCAGTACTTC. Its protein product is CASSLTPEFSDSYEQYF.

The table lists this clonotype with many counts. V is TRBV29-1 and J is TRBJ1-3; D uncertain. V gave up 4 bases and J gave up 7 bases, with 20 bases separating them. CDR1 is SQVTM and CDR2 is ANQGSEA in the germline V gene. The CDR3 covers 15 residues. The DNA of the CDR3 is TGCAGCGTTGTCCGTGACACCGGAACGGGGAACACCATATATTTT. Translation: CSVVRDTGTGNTIYF.